Reported below is one TCR beta chain. These data are taken from a study of cytomegalovirus exposure and HLA in healthy donors. The PCR had 60 Vbeta and 13 Jbeta primers. Libraries were prepared by immunoSEQ multiplex PCR; TCRdb keeps only in-frame clonotypes and omits some of them. The sample includes around 190,000 clones, approximately 80% of them seen just once. Trimming took 4 bases from V and 6 from J; bases not matched to a gene: 11. Germline CDR1 is SGHTA and CDR2 is FQGTGA. There are 15 residues in the CDR3. Specimen: PBMCs. The V call is TRBV7-3, the J call TRBJ1-1, with 7 bases aligning to TRBD1. The TCR sequence derives from a girl under 10 years old in good health and CMV-seropositive. The CDR3 spells CASSSRGGGAAEAFF. The CDR3 region has the DNA TGTGCCAGCAGCTCCCGTGGAGGGGGCGCTGCTGAAGCTTTCTTT. Filled out from reference TRBV7-3 and TRBJ1-1, the complete variable domain reads GAGVSQTPSNKVTEKGKYVELRCDPISGHTALYWYRQSLGQGPEFLIYFQGTGAADDSGLPNDRFFAVRPEGSVSTLKIQRTERGDSAVYLCASSSRGGGAAEAFFGQGTRLTVV.